The 28 T cell receptor beta chains given below trace back to one sample, sequenced in a study of breast tumors, draining lymph nodes, adjacent tissues. Samples came from axillary lymph nodes draining the breast cancer. TCRdb re-called the multiplex PCR reads through MiXCR, storing one row per CDR3 protein. The sample has approximately 230,000 distinct CDR3 sequences, around 34% seen once. Sequencing was performed on axillary lymph node tissue. The source of these receptors is a female donor with breast cancer. Some clones in this sample may be carry-over from other donors' samples.

This clonotype has a count of ten or more. This chain links TRBV12-3 or TRBV12-4 with TRBJ2-7; weak D call: TRBD1 (6 bases). There are 17 residues in the CDR3. Trimming removed 4 bases from V and 1 base from J, with 20 bases in between. The DNA of the CDR3 is TGTGCCAGCAGTTCCTGGTCCAGGGGAAGAGGGTCCTACGAGCAGTACTTC. This translates into CASSSWSRGRGSYEQYF.

This clonotype was seen a few times. This chain uses TRBV18 with TRBJ2-1; D is unresolved. This CDR3 comprises 12 residues. Germline V gene data show CDR1 as KGHSH and CDR2 as LQKENI. Trimming removed 3 bases from V and 8 bases from J, with 8 bases in between. CDR3 nucleotide sequence: TGTGCCAGCTCACCCCGTCCGGATGAGCAGTTCTTC. This gives the protein CASSPRPDEQFF.

The chain is built from TRBV7-6 and TRBJ2-1, with 10 bases fitting TRBD2. V trimming: 2 bases; J trimming: 9 bases; junction bases outside the gene matches: 10. Germline loops: CDR1 SGHVS, CDR2 FNYEAQ. There are 16 residues in the CDR3. In nucleotides, the CDR3 is TGTGCCAGCAGCTTACTTAGCGGGGGGCAAATGGTTGAGCAGTTCTTC. This translates into CASSLLSGGQMVEQFF. Full variable domain (rest looked up from reference TRBV7-6 and TRBJ2-1): GAGVSQSPRYKVTKRGQDVALRCDPISGHVSLYWYRQALGQGPEFLTYFNYEAQQDKSGLPNDRFSAERPEGSISTLTIQRTEQRDSAMYRCASSLLSGGQMVEQFFGPGTRLTVL.

At least ten counts were recorded for this clonotype. This sequence joins TRBV20-1 and TRBJ1-2; D perhaps matches TRBD1 (5 bases). Trimming left V 0 bases short and J 8 bases short, with 13 bases between. The CDR3 covers 13 residues. In germline, CDR1 is DFQATT, CDR2 SNEGSKA (reference sequence). The CDR3 DNA follows: TGCAGTGCTAGAGATCGGCCAGGGTACGGCTACACCTTC. Protein product: CSARDRPGYGYTF.

This clonotype was counted ten times or more. This sequence joins TRBV24-1 and TRBJ2-1; 8 bases match TRBD1. The V segment lost 7 bases and the J segment 9 bases; nucleotides outside the gene matches: 13. CDR1 and CDR2 (germline): KGHDR, SFDVKD. The CDR3 is made up of 15 amino acids. CDR3 in amino acids: CATRTAGRGQGEQFF. For the CDR3, the DNA is TGTGCCACCAGGACGGCCGGCAGGGGGCAGGGTGAGCAGTTCTTC.

J is TRBJ1-3 and V is TRBV5-1; the D is unclear. V was trimmed by 4 bases and J by 8 bases, leaving 28 bases between them. Germline V CDR1 and CDR2: SGHRS, YFSETQ. The CDR3 runs 18 residues. The CDR3 DNA follows: TGCGCCAGCAGCCCCAACGGGAGGGCGGATCGAGAGGGATACACCATATATTTT. Amino acid sequence: CASSPNGRADREGYTIYF.

This clonotype appeared many times. This chain links TRBV5-1 with TRBJ2-1; D might be TRBD1 (6 bases). Germline V gives CDR1 SGHRS, CDR2 YFSETQ. This CDR3 region has 14 residues. V dropped 4 bases and J dropped 2 bases, with 10 bases sitting between them. The CDR3 loop is CASSAWDTYNEQFF. Here the CDR3 DNA reads TGCGCCAGCAGCGCCTGGGACACCTACAATGAGCAGTTCTTC. Full variable domain (rest looked up from reference TRBV5-1 and TRBJ2-1): KAGVTQTPRYLIKTRGQQVTLSCSPISGHRSVSWYQQTPGQGLQFLFEYFSETQRNKGNFPGRFSGRQFSNSRSEMNVSTLELGDSALYLCASSAWDTYNEQFFGPGTRLTVL.

For this clonotype: A clone one base away is much larger, so this may be a read error. The V call is TRBV20-1, the J call TRBJ2-5; the D is unclear. From germline, CDR1 is DFQATT and CDR2 SNEGSKA (reference sequence). V lost 4 bases to trimming and J lost 4 bases, with 7 bases between them. This CDR3 has 11 amino acids. Here the CDR3 DNA reads TGCAGTGCTATGCAAAGAGAGACCCAGTACTTC. It yields the protein CSAMQRETQYF.

At least ten counts were recorded for this clonotype. V and J are TRBV14 and TRBJ1-2, with D possibly matching TRBD1 (5 bases). This CDR3 is 16 amino acids long. V gave up 1 base and J gave up 3 bases, with 15 bases separating them. The germline V gene encodes CDR1 SGHDN and CDR2 FVKESK. CDR3 sequence reads: CASSQAGGADHYGYTF. CDR3 DNA: TGTGCCAGCAGCCAAGCTGGAGGGGCAGATCACTATGGCTACACCTTC.

In its sample, this clonotype was seen many times. V and J are TRBV7-6 and TRBJ2-7; 8 bases are a match to TRBD2. CDR3 size: 15 residues. Germline CDR1 is SGHVS and CDR2 is FNYEAQ. The V segment lost 5 bases and the J segment 3 bases; nucleotides outside the gene matches: 9. The CDR3 loop is CASSDPGGNYYEQYF. CDR3 nucleotides: TGTGCCAGCAGCGACCCGGGAGGGAATTACTACGAGCAGTACTTC.

This chain joins TRBV6-2 or TRBV6-3 and TRBJ2-7; D is uncertain. This CDR3 comprises 14 residues. The germline CDR1 and CDR2 sequences are MNHEY and SVGEGT. Trimming pared 2 bases from V and 4 bases from J, leaving 12 bases between. The CDR3 spells CASSYPGFGYEQYF. DNA of the CDR3: TGTGCCAGCAGTTACCCGGGCTTTGGGTACGAGCAGTACTTC.

This clonotype was detected ten times or more. V usage is TRBV6-5 and J usage is TRBJ1-2; 7 bases are a match to TRBD1. Germline values: CDR1 MNHEY, CDR2 SVGAGI. V trimming: 5 bases; J trimming: 4 bases; junction bases outside the gene matches: 4. The CDR3 runs to 13 residues. This CDR3 is CASSRQGFYGYTF. Written as DNA, the CDR3 is TGTGCCAGCAGTAGACAGGGCTTCTATGGCTACACCTTC.

This clonotype was counted many times. J is TRBJ1-6 and V is TRBV19; no clear D. This CDR3 has 14 amino acids. The V gene lost 3 bases and the J gene lost 8 bases, with 11 bases spanning the gap. Germline CDR1 LNHDA, CDR2 SQIVND (reference sequence). The CDR3 is CASSIGQAYSPLHF. In DNA form, the CDR3 reads TGTGCCAGTAGTATCGGGCAGGCATATTCACCCCTCCACTTT.

Turning to this clonotype: Without the conserved terminal phenylalanine or tryptophan, this CDR3 likely stems from a read error. The chain combines TRBV7-2 with TRBJ2-7, with TRBD1 matching 8 bases. CDR3 length: 14 amino acids. Trimming took 7 bases from V and 6 from J; bases not matched to a gene: 11. Germline lookup yields CDR1 SGHTA and CDR2 FQGNSA. CDR3 region: CASNLIRGHSEQYH. The CDR3 bases are TGTGCCAGCAACCTAATCAGGGGGCACAGCGAGCAGTACCAC.

This clonotype was observed at least ten times. This chain joins TRBV5-1 and TRBJ1-6, with a weak D call TRBD1 (5 bases). Trimming cost V 4 bases and J 10 bases, with 18 bases left between them. This CDR3 has 15 amino acids. Germline V gives CDR1 SGHRS, CDR2 YFSETQ. The CDR3 spells CASSTDIGDGSPLHF. The DNA of the CDR3 is TGCGCCAGCAGCACGGACATCGGGGACGGGTCACCCCTCCACTTT. The full variable domain, its missing parts supplied by reference TRBV5-1 and TRBJ1-6, is KAGVTQTPRYLIKTRGQQVTLSCSPISGHRSVSWYQQTPGQGLQFLFEYFSETQRNKGNFPGRFSGRQFSNSRSEMNVSTLELGDSALYLCASSTDIGDGSPLHFGNGTRLTVT.

This clonotype was seen at least ten times. V usage is TRBV20-1 and J usage is TRBJ2-7; D is ambiguous. Trimming took off 5 bases at V and 1 base at J, with 12 bases between the two ends. The CDR3 length is 13 residues. Germline loops: CDR1 DFQATT, CDR2 SNEGSKA (reference sequence). The CDR3, as DNA: TGCAGTGCTCGGAAGATAGATTCCTACGAGCAGTACTTC. This gives the protein CSARKIDSYEQYF.

This clonotype has at least ten counts. The V call is TRBV20-1, the J call TRBJ2-3; 12 positions agree with TRBD2. CDR3 size: 15 residues. Per the germline V gene, CDR1 is DFQATT and CDR2 is SNEGSKA (reference sequence). Losses at the gene ends were 6 bases for V and 0 bases for J; bases not matched to a gene: 4. The CDR3 protein is CSATTSGGSTDTQYF. The CDR3, as DNA: TGCAGTGCCACGACTAGCGGGGGAAGCACAGATACGCAGTATTTT.

The chain employs TRBV20-1 and TRBJ1-4, with 7 bases identical to TRBD1. The CDR3 is 14 residues long. Germline CDR1 reads DFQATT; CDR2 reads SNEGSKA (reference sequence). V lost 6 bases to trimming and J lost 5 bases; unmatched junction nucleotides: 9. CDR3 sequence: CSARGGRLNEKLFF. The CDR3 coding sequence is TGCAGTGCCCGAGGGGGCAGGTTAAATGAAAAACTGTTTTTT.

The table lists this clonotype with a few counts. A read error may produce the germline difference seen at one junction end. The CDR3 DNA reads TGTGCCGGCAGTCACTCGGGCGGGAGGGGGTACAATGAGCAGTTCTTC. It codes for CAGSHSGGRGYNEQFF. This chain connects TRBV6-5 to TRBJ2-1, with TRBD2 matching over 9 bases. CDR1 and CDR2 from the germline V gene are MNHEY and SVGAGI. The CDR3 is made up of 16 amino acids.

This clonotype was detected many times. The J gene is TRBJ2-5, the V gene TRBV11-2, with 8 bases that match TRBD2. Losses at the gene ends were 4 bases for V and 5 bases for J; bases not matched to a gene: 9. The length of the CDR3 is 15 residues. The germline V gene has CDR1 SGHAT and CDR2 FQNNGV. The CDR3 reads CASSSGLAKGETQYF. CDR3 coding DNA: TGTGCCAGCAGCTCAGGACTAGCAAAAGGGGAGACCCAGTACTTC.

The rearrangement uses TRBV3-1 and TRBJ2-1; D call uncertain. The CDR3 is 14 residues long. CDR1 and CDR2 (germline): LGHDT, YNNKEL (reference sequence). V lost 0 bases, J lost 9 bases, and 12 bases lay in between. For the CDR3, the DNA is TGTGCCAGCAGCCAAGATTACGTGGGCCTTGAGCAGTTCTTC. This encodes CASSQDYVGLEQFF.

The chain links TRBV27 to TRBJ1-2; D is unresolved. Trimming removed 3 bases from V and 1 base from J, with 15 bases in between. Per germline, CDR1 MNHEY and CDR2 SMNVEV (reference sequence). The CDR3 is made up of 16 amino acids. CDR3 DNA sequence: TGTGCCAGCAGTTTTTTGGGAGACGACCGTAACTATGGCTACACCTTC. Protein product: CASSFLGDDRNYGYTF.

V gene TRBV20-1 combines with J gene TRBJ2-5; the match to TRBD1 covers 10 bases. The V gene end was trimmed by 4 bases and the J gene end by 5 bases; junction bases not matched to a gene: 10. The CDR3 length is 15 residues. The germline CDR1 and CDR2 sequences are DFQATT and SNEGSKA (reference sequence). The DNA of the CDR3 is TGCAGTGCTATCGGATGGACAGGGGGGTCGGAGACCCAGTACTTC. Translating gives CSAIGWTGGSETQYF.

This clonotype was seen repeatedly, ten times or more. The genes are TRBV12-3 or TRBV12-4 and TRBJ2-2; D not resolved. The CDR3 covers 14 residues. The V gene lost 1 base and the J gene lost 7 bases, with 10 bases spanning the gap. This chain's CDR3 is CASSLGPASGELFF. The CDR3, as DNA: TGTGCCAGCAGTTTAGGGCCCGCAAGCGGGGAGCTGTTTTTT.

As concerns this clonotype: In this CDR3 the conserved last residue, phenylalanine or tryptophan, is missing, so a read error is likely. The chain uses TRBV19 and TRBJ2-1; TRBD2 aligns across 9 bases. After removal of 4 bases from V and 7 bases from J, the junction contained 11 bases not matched to a gene. Germline loops: CDR1 LNHDA, CDR2 SQIVND (reference sequence). The CDR3 sequence is 16 residues long. CDR3 DNA: TGTGCCAGTAGTAGCCTAAGCGGGGGGTCTGTGAATGAGCAGTTCTCC. It is translated as CASSSLSGGSVNEQFS.

The J gene is TRBJ1-6, the V gene TRBV20-1; D unclear. Per the germline V gene, CDR1 is DFQATT and CDR2 is SNEGSKA (reference sequence). Trimming cost V 1 base and J 6 bases, with 10 bases left between them. This CDR3 region has 14 residues. CDR3 coding DNA: TGCAGTGCTAGAGGGGATGGAAGTAATTCACCCCTCCACTTT. Residues: CSARGDGSNSPLHF.

This clonotype was detected many times. The chain couples TRBV24-1 to TRBJ1-6; a possible D gene is TRBD1 (6 bases). The CDR3 runs 18 residues. Looked up from germline, CDR1 is KGHDR and CDR2 is SFDVKD. The V end lost 1 base, the J end lost 0 bases, and 12 bases lay between the germline ends. The DNA of the CDR3 is TGTGCCACCAGTGATTTACAGGACAGAATCTCCTATAATTCACCCCTCCACTTT. Translated, it gives CATSDLQDRISYNSPLHF.

As DNA, the CDR3 is TGTGCCAGCAGTCCCCTTCTGGATCTAGCCGGCTACACCTTC. This translates into CASSPLLDLAGYTF. V gene TRBV6-1 combines with J gene TRBJ1-2; D is unclear. The germline V gene encodes CDR1 MNHNS and CDR2 SASEGT. Trimming removed 5 bases at V and 8 bases at J, with 18 bases between. The CDR3 consists of 14 residues.